The T cell receptor beta chain under discussion was sequenced for a study of blood T cell repertoires in COVID-19. Study summary: T cells, B-cell-depleted T cells, or PBMCs provided the cDNA or gDNA that served as material.

The germline CDR1 and CDR2 sequences are ENHRY and SYGVKD. CDR3 length equals 12 residues. V was shortened by 8 bases and J by 3 bases, with 10 bases between the two germline ends. The assay was immunoSEQ multiplex PCR, and TCRdb's table has in-frame clones only and misses some. The sample shows fewer than 250,000 clones, 82% of them seen only once. This receptor was obtained from a woman between 65 and 79 years old with acute or convalescent COVID-19. The specimen sequenced was peripheral blood. This chain uses TRBV10-3 with TRBJ1-2; tentative D call: TRBD1 (5 bases). The CDR3 coding sequence is TGTGCCATCTCCCCGACAGACTATGGCTACACCTTC. Its protein is CAISPTDYGYTF.